This T cell receptor (beta chain) was obtained from a study of identical twins. TCRdb analysed the 5' RACE reads with MiXCR anew, one entry per CDR3 protein. The sample lists roughly 350,000 distinct CDR3 sequences; 8.5% to 10% were seen once. Trimming removed 8 bases from V and 2 bases from J, with 15 bases in between. CDR3 length: 14 residues. Germline V gene sequence: CDR1 SEHNR, CDR2 FQNEAQ (reference sequence). What was sequenced was naive T cells sorted from blood. The V gene is TRBV7-9, the J gene TRBJ2-5; D is unresolved. The source is a woman between 45 and 60 years old in good health. Written as DNA, the CDR3 is TGTGCCAGCCTTGACGGCCAACCGCAAGAGACCCAGTACTTC. Protein product: CASLDGQPQETQYF.